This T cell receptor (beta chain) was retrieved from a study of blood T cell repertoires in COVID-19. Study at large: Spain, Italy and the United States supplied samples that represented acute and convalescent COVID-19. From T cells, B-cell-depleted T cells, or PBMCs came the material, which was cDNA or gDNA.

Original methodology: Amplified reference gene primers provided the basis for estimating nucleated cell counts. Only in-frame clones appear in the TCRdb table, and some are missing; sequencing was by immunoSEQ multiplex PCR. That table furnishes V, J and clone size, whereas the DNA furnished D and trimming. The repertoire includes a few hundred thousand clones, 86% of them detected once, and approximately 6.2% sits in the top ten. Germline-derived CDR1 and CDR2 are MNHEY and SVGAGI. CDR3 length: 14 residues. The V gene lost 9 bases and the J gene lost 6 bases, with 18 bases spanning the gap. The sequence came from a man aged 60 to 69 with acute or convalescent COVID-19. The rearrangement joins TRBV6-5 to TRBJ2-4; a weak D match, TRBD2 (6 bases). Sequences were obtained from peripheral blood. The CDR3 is CARRTGTRRNIQYF. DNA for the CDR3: TGTGCCAGACGAACCGGGACTCGAAGAAACATTCAGTACTTC.